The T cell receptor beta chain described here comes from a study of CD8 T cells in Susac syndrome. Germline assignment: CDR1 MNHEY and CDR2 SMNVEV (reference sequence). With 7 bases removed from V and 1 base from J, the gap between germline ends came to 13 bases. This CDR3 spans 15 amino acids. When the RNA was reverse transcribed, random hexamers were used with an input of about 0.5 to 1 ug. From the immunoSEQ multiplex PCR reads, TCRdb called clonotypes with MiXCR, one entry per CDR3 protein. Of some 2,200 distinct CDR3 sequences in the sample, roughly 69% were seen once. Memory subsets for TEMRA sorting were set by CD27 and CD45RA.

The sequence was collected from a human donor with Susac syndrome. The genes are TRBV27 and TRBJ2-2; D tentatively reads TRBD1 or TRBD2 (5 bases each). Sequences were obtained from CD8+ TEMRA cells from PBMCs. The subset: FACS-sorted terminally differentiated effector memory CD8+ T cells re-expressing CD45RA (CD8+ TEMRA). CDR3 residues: CASNPGGLNTGELFF. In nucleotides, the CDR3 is TGTGCCAGCAACCCTGGGGGTTTGAACACCGGGGAGCTGTTTTTT.